A selection of T cell receptor beta chains follows, all from one sample in a study of shared clonotypes between healthy human individuals. Repertoires were generated with immunoSEQ multiplex PCR, while TCRdb's copy carries only in-frame clones and drops some. The profile shows 2 million to 2.5 million clones, 85% to 95% of them singletons. The sequencing input was naive CD4+ T cells from PBMCs. The source is a man between 18 and 29 years old in good health. Some clones in this sample may be carry-over from other donors' samples. CDR3s include the opening cysteine and the closing phenylalanine or tryptophan. A D gene is named only where the DNA matches it firmly. The size entry is marked missing in some rows and otherwise reads once, few, many or a size class.

>TRBV10-3|-|-|TRBJ2-1
CAISEPQGSYNEQFF
TGTGCCATCAGTGAGCCGCAGGGGAGTTACAATGAGCAGTTCTTC
>TRBV28|-|-|TRBJ2-1
CASSLLGNEQFF
TGTGCCAGCAGTTTGTTGGGGAATGAGCAGTTCTTC
>TRBV4-3|few|TRBD2|TRBJ2-2
CASSQEAGLAIGELFF
TGCGCCAGCAGCCAAGAGGCAGGACTAGCGATCGGGGAGCTGTTTTTT
>TRBV28|-|-|TRBJ2-2
CASRDGFLANTGELFF
TGTGCCAGCAGAGACGGCTTTCTCGCGAACACCGGGGAGCTGTTTTTT
>TRBV27|once|-|TRBJ2-1
CASSTSRTPWTNEQFF
TGTGCCAGCAGTACCTCCCGTACCCCCTGGACCAATGAGCAGTTCTTC
>TRBV13|few|-|TRBJ2-7
CASSLFGAGYEQYF
TGTGCCAGCAGCTTATTTGGAGCGGGCTACGAGCAGTACTTC
>TRBV6-1|once|-|TRBJ2-2
CASRRGTGELFF
TGTGCCAGCAGAAGGGGCACCGGGGAGCTGTTTTTT
>TRBV28|-|-|TRBJ1-3
CASSPGPVNTIYF
TGTGCCAGCAGTCCCGGGCCGGTGAACACCATATATTTT
>TRBV11-2|-|-|TRBJ1-4
CASSLGRGRYNEKLFF
TGTGCCAGCAGCTTAGGCAGGGGACGGTATAATGAAAAACTGTTTTTT
>TRBV18|-|-|TRBJ2-7
CASSPGRRNYEQYF
TGTGCCAGCTCACCAGGTCGCAGAAACTACGAGCAGTACTTC
>TRBV7-9|few|-|TRBJ1-1
CASSRGVGVNTEAFF
TGTGCCAGCAGCAGAGGGGTCGGGGTAAACACTGAAGCTTTCTTT
>TRBV9|-|TRBD2|TRBJ2-2
CASSVTAGVAGELFF
TGTGCCAGCAGCGTAACAGCGGGAGTGGCCGGGGAGCTGTTTTTT
>TRBV12-5|few|-|TRBJ1-2
CASGSDHYGYTF
TGTGCTAGTGGCTCGGATCACTATGGCTACACCTTC
>TRBV5-1|-|-|TRBJ1-2
CASSFFDSYGYTF
TGCGCCAGCAGCTTTTTTGACAGCTATGGCTACACCTTC
>TRBV10-3|-|-|TRBJ2-1
CAISLERGRADNEQFF
TGTGCCATCAGTCTAGAAAGGGGGAGGGCCGACAATGAGCAGTTCTTC
>TRBV5-7|once|-|TRBJ1-1
CASSLEVRVGRMNTEAFF
TGTGCCAGCAGCTTGGAAGTCCGGGTGGGCAGGATGAACACTGAAGCTTTCTTT
>TRBV5-1|-|-|TRBJ2-7
CASSLEAPGDEQYF
TGCGCCAGCAGCTTGGAGGCTCCCGGGGACGAGCAGTACTTC
>TRBV28|-|-|TRBJ2-3
CASSLAGQRDHTQYF
TGTGCCAGCAGTTTGGCGGGCCAGAGGGATCATACGCAGTATTTT
>TRBV7-9|-|-|TRBJ2-1
CASSLNSNEQFF
TGTGCCAGCAGCTTAAACAGCAATGAGCAGTTCTTC
>TRBV7-8|-|-|TRBJ2-3
CASSLGHRTDTQYF
TGTGCCAGCAGCTTAGGACACCGCACAGATACGCAGTATTTT
>TRBV7-2|-|-|TRBJ1-3
CASSLRGGGNTIYF
TGTGCCAGCAGCTTACGGGGAGGAGGAAACACCATATATTTT
>TRBV7-2|-|-|TRBJ1-1
CASSPRRGTEAFF
TGTGCCAGCAGCCCCCGGAGAGGCACTGAAGCTTTCTTT
>TRBV7-3|-|TRBD1|TRBJ2-1
CASSYEAGGQFF
TGTGCCAGCAGCTACGAGGCAGGGGGGCAGTTCTTC
>TRBV28|-|-|TRBJ1-5
CASSSPKQGYQPQHF
TGTGCCAGCAGTTCGCCCAAACAGGGTTATCAGCCCCAGCATTTT
>TRBV5-1|-|-|TRBJ2-5
CASSPAEIGQETQYF
TGCGCCAGCAGCCCAGCTGAGATAGGCCAAGAGACCCAGTACTTC
>TRBV7-6|-|TRBD2|TRBJ2-1
CASSLVGGSSYNEQFF
TGTGCCAGCAGCTTAGTCGGCGGGAGCTCCTACAATGAGCAGTTCTTC
>TRBV7-2|-|TRBD2|TRBJ2-1
CASSAGLAEPYNEQFF
TGTGCCAGCAGCGCCGGACTAGCGGAGCCCTACAATGAGCAGTTCTTC
>TRBV7-3|-|-|TRBJ2-5
CASSKTTQETQYF
TGTGCCAGCAGCAAAACTACTCAAGAGACCCAGTACTTC
>TRBV28|-|TRBD2|TRBJ2-2
CASSLSGRRGELFF
TGTGCCAGCAGTTTAAGCGGGAGGCGCGGGGAGCTGTTTTTT
>TRBV28|-|-|TRBJ2-2
CASSSPGSNTGELFF
TGTGCCAGCAGTTCTCCTGGTTCGAACACCGGGGAGCTGTTTTTT
>TRBV11-2|-|-|TRBJ2-4
CASSRVTKNIQYF
TGTGCCAGCAGCAGGGTAACCAAAAACATTCAGTACTTC